The T cell receptor (beta chain) described here comes from a study of blood T cell repertoires in COVID-19. At the level of the study: Whether acute or convalescent, the COVID-19 samples came from the United States, Italy and Spain. The cDNA or gDNA used as material had been derived from T cells, B-cell-depleted T cells, or PBMCs.

Source study methods: Reference gene primer amplification gave estimated nucleated cell counts. Repertoires were generated with immunoSEQ multiplex PCR, while TCRdb's copy carries only in-frame clones and drops some. The V and J calls and clone size are taken from that table; D and trimming were inferred from the DNA. The sample includes 85,000 to 130,000 clones, just over 90% of them seen just once. This CDR3 is 14 amino acids long. V trimming: 4 bases; J trimming: 8 bases; junction bases outside the gene matches: 7. CDR1 and CDR2 from the germline V gene are LNHDA and SQIVND (reference sequence). What was sequenced was peripheral blood. The sequence was collected from a man in his sixties with acute or convalescent COVID-19. This rearrangement joins TRBV19 to TRBJ1-4; 7 nucleotides align to TRBD1. The CDR3 nucleotides read TGTGCCAGTAGTACGACAGGGTTACAGGAAAAACTGTTTTTT. Translated: CASSTTGLQEKLFF.